The 8 T cell receptor beta chains given below trace back to one sample, sequenced in a study of blood T cell repertoires in COVID-19. Sequencing used immunoSEQ multiplex PCR; TCRdb keeps in-frame clones, though not all of them. The repertoire holds around 110,000 clones, 90% seen once, with 1.8% in the top ten. The sequencing input was peripheral blood. The source is a human donor with active COVID-19. The donor label of this sample is uncertain.

The CDR3 reads CASSLGRGGGADTQYF. The CDR3 DNA follows: TGTGCCAGCAGCTTAGGTCGCGGGGGCGGCGCAGATACGCAGTATTTT. The rearrangement uses TRBV7-2 and TRBJ2-3; possible D gene TRBD2, 7 bases. Per the germline V gene, CDR1 is SGHTA and CDR2 is FQGNSA. CDR3 length: 16 residues. The germline V and J ends were trimmed by 1 base and 4 bases, with 15 bases remaining between them.

The chain couples TRBV4-1 to TRBJ1-5; 9 nucleotides match TRBD1. The V and J ends lost 1 base and 8 bases, in that order; junction bases with no gene match: 9. This CDR3 has 16 amino acids. Germline CDR1 MGHRA, CDR2 YSYEKL. The CDR3, as DNA: TGCGCCAGCAGCCAAGTCTGGGACAGGGCCCAGGAGCCCCAGCATTTT. Its translation is CASSQVWDRAQEPQHF.

This clone is a singleton in its sample. The V gene is TRBV9, the J gene TRBJ2-5; 8 positions agree with TRBD1. CDR1 is SGDLS and CDR2 is YYNGEE in the germline V gene. V lost 0 bases to trimming and J lost 5 bases; unmatched junction nucleotides: 9. The CDR3 is 16 residues long. The CDR3 DNA reads as TGTGCCAGCAGCGTAGGTATTGACAGGGGATTTGAGACCCAGTACTTC. Amino acids: CASSVGIDRGFETQYF.

CDR3 loop: CASRWTGASYEQYF. The CDR3 region has the DNA TGTGCCAGCAGGTGGACAGGGGCCTCCTACGAGCAGTACTTC. The V and J genes are TRBV27 and TRBJ2-7; 9 nucleotides agree with TRBD1. The germline gives CDR1 MNHEY, CDR2 SMNVEV (reference sequence). J was trimmed by 0 bases and V by 6 bases; bases with no gene match: 3. This CDR3 has 14 amino acids.

The V and J genes are TRBV9 and TRBJ2-1; 8 positions match TRBD2. After removal of 0 bases from V and 6 bases from J, the junction contained 5 bases not matched to a gene. Looked up from germline, CDR1 is SGDLS and CDR2 is YYNGEE. This CDR3 is built from 15 residues. Here the CDR3 DNA reads TGTGCCAGCAGCGTAGCGGGGGGGCCCCTCAATGAGCAGTTCTTC. Its protein is CASSVAGGPLNEQFF. Full variable domain (rest looked up from reference TRBV9 and TRBJ2-1): DSGVTQTPKHLITATGQRVTLRCSPRSGDLSVYWYQQSLDQGLQFLIQYYNGEERAKGNILERFSAQQFPDLHSELNLSSLELGDSALYFCASSVAGGPLNEQFFGPGTRLTVL.

The rearrangement links TRBV11-2 to TRBJ1-4; D not resolved. The CDR3 runs 12 residues. V was clipped by 3 bases and J by 8 bases, with 7 bases between them. Germline V lookup: CDR1 SGHAT, CDR2 FQNNGV. The CDR3 nucleotides read TGTGCCAGCAGCTTTGCGGGGGAAAAACTGTTTTTT. It encodes CASSFAGEKLFF.

The chain carries TRBV4-1 and TRBJ2-7; D not resolved. V lost 1 base, J lost 1 base, and 8 bases lay in between. Germline values: CDR1 MGHRA, CDR2 YSYEKL. CDR3 length equals 14 residues. The DNA of the CDR3 is TGCGCCAGCAGCCAAGCTTCCGGGTCCTACGAGCAGTACTTC. This codes for CASSQASGSYEQYF.

V gene TRBV19 combines with J gene TRBJ2-3, with 12 bases matching TRBD2. J lost 2 bases, V lost 5 bases, and 5 bases had no gene match. Germline assignment: CDR1 LNHDA and CDR2 SQIVND (reference sequence). CDR3 length: 16 amino acids. The CDR3: CASSRTSGGHTDTQYF. The CDR3 DNA reads as TGTGCCAGTAGTCGAACTAGCGGGGGGCACACAGATACGCAGTATTTT. The full variable domain, rest sourced from reference TRBV19 and TRBJ2-3, is DGGITQSPKYLFRKEGQNVTLSCEQNLNHDAMYWYRQDPGQGLRLIYYSQIVNDFQKGDIAEGYSVSREKKESFPLTVTSAQKNPTAFYLCASSRTSGGHTDTQYFGPGTRLTVL.